This entry concerns a single T cell receptor (beta chain). The antigen it binds to is not known. Base qualities were left out, and no much larger clone turns up one base away. Donors formed part of the validation cohort, which comprised about 130 subjects and was distinct from the first cohort of 666 subjects. The data originate from a study of cytomegalovirus exposure and HLA in healthy donors (TCRdb year 2017). General notes on the study: According to a later analysis, one platform produced both the roughly 130 validation repertoires and the roughly 650 repertoires of the first cohort. The study aimed to test whether cataloging public T cell receptors could reveal signatures of past pathogen exposure. In addition to the first cohort of 666 subjects, a separate validation cohort of approximately 130 different subjects was used. The study combined high-throughput TCR immunosequencing, statistical association of individual TCRs with disease status, and machine learning to predict cytomegalovirus infection status. Findings and caveats that apply to the study as a whole: In vitro tests confirmed that a few of the cytomegalovirus-associated TCR beta chains recognize cytomegalovirus antigens. The classifier was reported to diagnose cytomegalovirus status with high specificity and sensitivity in both the original cohort and the validation cohort. The validation cohort had no HLA typing available for a later analysis, so co-occurrence within that cohort was assessed over all 120 or so repertoires. In the study, approximately 150 TCR beta chains were listed as associated with cytomegalovirus. While some public TCRs were present in many individuals, most TCR sequences turned up only very rarely across donors. It was suggested by the authors that the approach could potentially be generalized to other disease states and immunological phenotypes. Of the cluster scores, approximately 95% were above 0 in a later analysis, which found that TCRs clustered in the first cohort also tended to co-occur in the 120 or so validation repertoires.

Relative to germline, V is missing 1 base and J is missing 5 bases, with 4 bases of the junction outside any gene match. Reading from cysteine to phenylalanine, the CDR3 counts 14 amino acids. The kept DNA is CDR3 alone, 42 bases in frame from the first base. CDR1 and CDR2 are read off the germline V gene as SGHTA and FQGTGA. The library relied on the immunoSEQ multiplex PCR assay. Concerning the study's data processing: To diagnose cytomegalovirus status from the catalog of TCR beta chain sequences, a statistical classification framework was built. TCRdb took this table from immuneACCESS and kept in-frame rearrangements with V and J called. Such tables lack part of the clones; where checked against another copy, unresolved V genes explain under half of the gap, and the rest is unexplained. V and J calls and clone size come straight from that table; D and trimming were deduced from the DNA. The sample table contains 35,000 to 50,000 clones; only one count was recorded for 80% to 95% of them. The ten largest clones add up to 2.1% of the sample.

The sequence was collected from a woman aged 18-30 years in good health and CMV-seronegative. The specimen sequenced was PBMCs. The rearranged chain carries TRBV7-3 and TRBJ2-5; 7 central nucleotides agree with TRBD2. The CDR3 sequence is CASSLKAGSETQYF. The DNA sequence follows: TGTGCCAGCAGCTTAAAAGCGGGGTCGGAGACCCAGTACTTC.